The 3 T cell receptor beta chains given below trace back to one sample, sequenced in a study of long-term antiretroviral therapy in people with HIV. This was the immunoSEQ v3.0 assay at survey level. Some clones are missing from TCRdb's copy, which holds only in-frame ones; the method was immunoSEQ multiplex PCR. The data show about 30,000 clones, roughly 80% seen once. The specimen was unsorted PBMCs, collected 3 years after starting antiretroviral therapy. The receptors shown here come from a man aged 35 to 55 with HIV.

The chain links TRBV5-5 to TRBJ1-5; D might be TRBD1 (6 bases). The V gene's germline CDR1 is SGHKS and CDR2 YYEKEE (reference sequence). V dropped 1 base and J dropped 3 bases, with 11 bases sitting between them. This CDR3 is 15 amino acids long. Here the CDR3 DNA reads TGTGCCAGCAGCTTGTCAGGACAGATCAATCAGCCCCAGCATTTT. This codes for CASSLSGQINQPQHF.

CDR3 region: CASSMSSFSYEQYF. DNA of the CDR3: TGTGCCAGCAGTATGTCTAGCTTTTCCTACGAGCAGTACTTC. The V and J genes are TRBV6-5 and TRBJ2-7; D is perhaps TRBD2 (5 bases). V lost 5 bases and J lost 1, with 12 bases in between. Germline assignment: CDR1 MNHEY and CDR2 SVGAGI. The CDR3 has 14 amino acids.

The CDR3 region has the DNA TGCGCCAGCAGGGCCGGGGCGCCTAACAATGAGCAGTTCTTC. Translation: CASRAGAPNNEQFF. The chain links TRBV10-2 to TRBJ2-1; D might be TRBD1 or TRBD2, each matching 5 bases. CDR1 and CDR2 from the germline V gene are WSHSY and SAAADI. The V gene lost 6 bases and the J gene lost 5 bases, with 14 bases spanning the gap. The CDR3 runs to 14 residues.